Each of the 15 T cell receptor beta chains below was sequenced from the same sample in a study of radiation and T cells in renal cell carcinoma. The assay was immunoSEQ multiplex PCR, and TCRdb's table has in-frame clones only and misses some. The data hold fewer than 25,000 clones, with 45% to 65% observed a single time. Treatment described: treatment-naive control, cytoreductive nephrectomy. The sample consisted of tumor tissue, taken from a patient whose treatment was nephrectomy without radiotherapy. The receptors shown here come from a human donor with renal cell carcinoma.

This clone was seen a few times. The CDR3 region is CASSYGTLAEYGYTF. The DNA for the CDR3 is TGCGCCAGCAGCTATGGCACCCTTGCAGAATATGGCTACACCTTC. The J gene is TRBJ1-2, the V gene TRBV5-1; D gene ambiguous. Between the trimmed V and J ends, which lost 3 bases and 5 bases, there was a span of 17 bases. Germline CDR1 reads SGHRS; CDR2 reads YFSETQ. This CDR3 contains 15 residues.

This sequence joins TRBV9 and TRBJ1-6; tentative D call: TRBD1 (5 bases). Germline CDR1 SGDLS, CDR2 YYNGEE. CDR3 length: 15 residues. The V and J ends lost 3 bases and 7 bases respectively, with 14 bases between them. In DNA, the CDR3 is TGTGCCAGCAGCGCACCGGGGGGAGTCAATTCACCCCTCCACTTT. This sequence encodes CASSAPGGVNSPLHF.

The sample holds one count of this clone. The CDR3 sequence: CAWRDTYSYEQYF. CDR3 DNA sequence: TGTGCCTGGAGGGACACCTACTCCTACGAGCAGTACTTC. The genes are TRBV30 and TRBJ2-7, with a tentative D call TRBD1 (5 bases). Germline loops: CDR1 GTSNPN, CDR2 SVGIG (reference sequence). The germline V and J ends were trimmed by 3 bases and 0 bases, with 9 bases remaining between them. The CDR3 contains 13 residues.

This clone was picked up a small number of times. This chain uses TRBV6-5 with TRBJ2-7; D remains ambiguous. The CDR3 is 16 residues long. V lost 0 bases, J lost 3 bases, and 15 bases lay in between. Looked up from germline, CDR1 is MNHEY and CDR2 is SVGAGI. CDR3 sequence reads: CASSYSIPGSYYEQYF. CDR3 in DNA: TGTGCCAGCAGTTACTCGATTCCGGGCAGTTACTACGAGCAGTACTTC.

Notes on this clone: The identical CDR3 is also encoded by other nucleotide sequences in the sample. The chain joins TRBV5-1 to TRBJ1-1; D may be TRBD1 (6 bases). Per germline, CDR1 SGHRS and CDR2 YFSETQ. V was cut by 0 bases and J by 5 bases, with 11 bases left in between. This CDR3 contains 14 residues. The CDR3 sequence is CASSLAGGVTEAFF. The DNA for the CDR3 is TGCGCCAGCAGCTTGGCGGGGGGCGTTACTGAAGCTTTCTTT.

J is TRBJ1-1 and V is TRBV7-3, with unresolved D. Trimming pared 6 bases from V and 1 base from J, leaving 9 bases between. CDR1 and CDR2 (germline): SGHTA, FQGTGA. This CDR3 is built from 13 residues. The chain's CDR3 is CASSLTGNTEAFF. In DNA form, the CDR3 reads TGTGCCAGCAGTCTAACTGGGAACACTGAAGCTTTCTTT. The full variable domain, completed using reference TRBV7-3 and TRBJ1-1, is GAGVSQTPSNKVTEKGKYVELRCDPISGHTALYWYRQSLGQGPEFLIYFQGTGAADDSGLPNDRFFAVRPEGSVSTLKIQRTERGDSAVYLCASSLTGNTEAFFGQGTRLTVV.

This clone has a handful of counts. The rearrangement uses TRBV7-2 and TRBJ2-7; tentatively, D is TRBD2 (5 bases). Trimming left V 4 bases short and J 2 bases short, with 15 bases between. This CDR3 comprises 15 residues. CDR1 and CDR2 from the germline V gene are SGHTA and FQGNSA. CDR3 DNA sequence: TGTGCCAGCAGCTACGAGGGTTGGGGTACCTACGAGCAGTACTTC. This sequence encodes CASSYEGWGTYEQYF.

This clone was seen once. The V and J genes are TRBV5-1 and TRBJ1-2; D is unclear. CDR3 length equals 14 residues. Germline values: CDR1 SGHRS, CDR2 YFSETQ. V shed 4 bases and J shed 8 bases, with 18 bases lying between them. The CDR3 DNA reads as TGCGCCAGCAGCCTAAACGACGCTATAGGAGGCTACACCTTC. Protein: CASSLNDAIGGYTF.

The V and J genes are TRBV27 and TRBJ1-2, with D possibly TRBD1 on 5 matching bases. CDR1 is MNHEY and CDR2 is SMNVEV in the germline V gene (reference sequence). Trimming took 3 bases from V and 7 from J, leaving 15 bases between them. The CDR3 spans 14 residues. For the CDR3, the DNA is TGTGCCAGCAGTTTCACCCTGGGCAGGGCTGGCTACACCTTC. Protein: CASSFTLGRAGYTF.

This chain connects TRBV6-1 to TRBJ2-5; TRBD2 matches at 9 bases. Germline CDR1 is MNHNS and CDR2 is SASEGT. V lost 0 bases to trimming and J lost 0 bases; unmatched junction nucleotides: 2. The CDR3 is 16 residues long. CDR3 sequence (DNA): TGTGCCAGCAGTGAAGCGCGGGGGGGGTACCAAGAGACCCAGTACTTC. This gives the protein CASSEARGGYQETQYF.

This rearrangement joins TRBV2 to TRBJ1-4; unclear D gene. The CDR3 spans 14 residues. Germline V gene data show CDR1 as SNHLY and CDR2 as FYNNEI. V lost 2 bases to trimming and J lost 8 bases, with 12 bases between them. CDR3 region: CASSERGPGEKLFF. The CDR3 DNA sequence: TGTGCCAGCAGTGAAAGAGGGCCGGGGGAAAAACTGTTTTTT. Using reference TRBV2 and TRBJ1-4 for the parts outside the CDR3, the full variable domain is EPEVTQTPSHQVTQMGQEVILRCVPISNHLYFYWYRQILGQKVEFLVSFYNNEISEKSEIFDDQFSVERPDGSNFTLKIRSTKLEDSAMYFCASSERGPGEKLFFGSGTQLSVL.

The J gene is TRBJ2-1, the V gene TRBV9; the match to TRBD2 covers 9 bases. Germline V CDR1 and CDR2: SGDLS, YYNGEE. Trimming took 4 bases from V and 7 from J; bases not matched to a gene: 12. The CDR3 has 16 residues. The CDR3 region is CASSTEGAGGQNEQFF. CDR3 DNA sequence: TGTGCCAGCAGCACAGAGGGAGCGGGGGGCCAAAATGAGCAGTTCTTC.

The chain joins TRBV18 to TRBJ2-7, with 7 bases identical to TRBD1. This CDR3 comprises 14 residues. V shed 3 bases and J 0 bases; nucleotides not matched to a gene: 2. Germline V CDR1 and CDR2: KGHSH, LQKENI. The CDR3 region has the DNA TGTGCCAGCTCACCGGGACAGTCCTCCTACGAGCAGTACTTC. Translating gives CASSPGQSSYEQYF.

The rearrangement joins TRBV30 to TRBJ1-2; possible D gene TRBD1, 6 bases. The CDR3 is 12 amino acids. Germline V gives CDR1 GTSNPN, CDR2 SVGIG (reference sequence). V was trimmed by 5 bases and J by 7 bases, leaving 14 bases between them. As DNA, the CDR3 is TGTGCCTGGGACGGAGGAGGGGGTGGCTACACCTTC. It encodes CAWDGGGGGYTF.

In this sample, this clone turned up a few times. This chain's CDR3 is CASSQAGSAYNEQFF. CDR3 DNA: TGTGCCAGCAGCCAAGCAGGGTCGGCCTACAATGAGCAGTTCTTC. This chain links TRBV5-4 with TRBJ2-1; D might be TRBD1 (5 bases). This CDR3 comprises 15 residues. Trimming stripped 4 bases from V and 2 bases from J, with 13 bases between. The germline V gene has CDR1 SGHNT and CDR2 YYREEE (reference sequence). Full variable domain (outside the CDR3, taken from reference TRBV5-4 and TRBJ2-1): ETGVTQSPTHLIKTRGQQVTLRCSSQSGHNTVSWYQQALGQGPQFIFQYYREEENGRGNFPPRFSGLQFPNYSSELNVNALELDDSALYLCASSQAGSAYNEQFFGPGTRLTVL.